The rows below give T cell receptor beta chains drawn from one sample of a study of response to subunit inactivated influenza vaccine. TCRdb reprocessed the RT-PCR reads via MiXCR and lists one record per CDR3 protein. Of some 640,000 distinct CDR3 sequences in the sample, about 14% were seen once. The input for sequencing was PBMCs from blood, taken approximately 15 days before vaccination. The receptors originated from a man in his forties or fifties who received an inactivated influenza vaccine. Both conserved end residues are part of each CDR3. The D gene is left open where the match is weak. Clone size appears in some rows only: once, few, many, or a class for an expanded clone.

v_gene: TRBV15
abundance: .
j_gene: TRBJ2-3
d_gene: .
CDR3nt: TGTGCCACCAGCAGAGCGGCGGCGGGGGATACGCAGTATTTT
CDR3aa: CATSRAAAGDTQYF

v_gene: TRBV25-1
abundance: many
j_gene: TRBJ2-1
d_gene: .
CDR3nt: TGTGCCAGCAGTGAATTAAGGGCGTGGGGGAATGAGCAGTTCTTC
CDR3aa: CASSELRAWGNEQFF

v_gene: TRBV11-2
abundance: .
j_gene: TRBJ2-1
d_gene: TRBD2
CDR3nt: TGTGCCAGCAGGAGATCCGGGACTAGCGGGAGGAACGTTTACAATGAGCAGTTCTTC
CDR3aa: CASRRSGTSGRNVYNEQFF

v_gene: TRBV12-3/TRBV12-4
abundance: many
j_gene: TRBJ2-3
d_gene: .
CDR3nt: TGTGCCAGCAGTTTGGAACCGGAGATCACAGATACGCAGTATTTT
CDR3aa: CASSLEPEITDTQYF

v_gene: TRBV4-2
abundance: many
j_gene: TRBJ1-3
d_gene: .
CDR3nt: TGTGCCAGCAGCCAAGGATTTAATTTAGTTAGTACTGGAAACACCATATATTTT
CDR3aa: CASSQGFNLVSTGNTIYF

v_gene: TRBV27
abundance: .
j_gene: TRBJ2-3
d_gene: .
CDR3nt: TGTGCCAGCAGCCGAACTAGTGCTACTTGGCGCGATACGCAGTATTTT
CDR3aa: CASSRTSATWRDTQYF

v_gene: TRBV5-1
abundance: .
j_gene: TRBJ2-2
d_gene: TRBD2
CDR3nt: TGCGCCAGCAGCCCCCCGGGGGGGGGTGAAACCGGGGAGCTGTTTTTT
CDR3aa: CASSPPGGGETGELFF

v_gene: TRBV9
abundance: .
j_gene: TRBJ2-7
d_gene: .
CDR3nt: TGTGCCAGCAGCGTAGGCGATAGCGCCTCCTACGAGCAGTACTTC
CDR3aa: CASSVGDSASYEQYF

v_gene: TRBV7-8
abundance: .
j_gene: TRBJ2-7
d_gene: TRBD2
CDR3nt: TGTGCCAGCAGCTTAGGCGGGGGGAATGATTACGAGCAGTACTTC
CDR3aa: CASSLGGGNDYEQYF

v_gene: TRBV9
abundance: .
j_gene: TRBJ2-1
d_gene: TRBD2
CDR3nt: TGTGCCAGCAGCTTCGGGACTAGCAACAATGAGCAGTTCTTC
CDR3aa: CASSFGTSNNEQFF

v_gene: TRBV28
abundance: .
j_gene: TRBJ2-5
d_gene: .
CDR3nt: TGTGCCAGCAGTTTAGTAACCCCGGAGACCCAGTACTTC
CDR3aa: CASSLVTPETQYF

v_gene: TRBV2
abundance: .
j_gene: TRBJ2-7
d_gene: .
CDR3nt: TGTGCCAGCAGTGACGATCCAGGACTGTTCTCCTACGAGCAGTACTTC
CDR3aa: CASSDDPGLFSYEQYF

v_gene: TRBV6-2/TRBV6-3
abundance: few
j_gene: TRBJ2-1
d_gene: TRBD2
CDR3nt: TGTGCCAGCAGGGGGGCGGGAGGTGTAAATGAGCAGTTCTTC
CDR3aa: CASRGAGGVNEQFF

v_gene: TRBV2
abundance: many
j_gene: TRBJ2-3
d_gene: .
CDR3nt: TGTGCCAGCAGAGTGGGGGGAGATACGCAGTATTTT
CDR3aa: CASRVGGDTQYF

v_gene: TRBV20-1
abundance: few
j_gene: TRBJ2-1
d_gene: .
CDR3nt: TGCAGTGTGTTTGCTTTCGGGAGCTCCTACAATGAGCAGTTCTTC
CDR3aa: CSVFAFGSSYNEQFF

v_gene: TRBV5-1
abundance: few
j_gene: TRBJ2-1
d_gene: TRBD2
CDR3nt: TGCGCCAGCAGCTTGCAGACTAGCGGGACACTCTACAATGAGCAGTTCTTC
CDR3aa: CASSLQTSGTLYNEQFF

v_gene: TRBV7-8
abundance: .
j_gene: TRBJ2-5
d_gene: .
CDR3nt: TGTGCCAGCAGCTTAGTAATTTGGGTGTACCAAGAGACCCAGTACTTC
CDR3aa: CASSLVIWVYQETQYF

v_gene: TRBV6-1
abundance: .
j_gene: TRBJ1-2
d_gene: .
CDR3nt: TGTGCCAGCAGTCCCCAGGGAAGGAGCGGCTACACCTTC
CDR3aa: CASSPQGRSGYTF

v_gene: TRBV19
abundance: .
j_gene: TRBJ2-1
d_gene: TRBD2
CDR3nt: TGTGCCAGTAGTACTCTCCCTAGCGGGAGGGCCATTGTCGATGTGCAGTTCTTC
CDR3aa: CASSTLPSGRAIVDVQFF

v_gene: TRBV6-5
abundance: few
j_gene: TRBJ1-3
d_gene: .
CDR3nt: TGTGCCAGCAGTTACTCCCGTGGAGGCTCTGGAAACACCATATATTTT
CDR3aa: CASSYSRGGSGNTIYF

v_gene: TRBV6-1
abundance: few
j_gene: TRBJ2-3
d_gene: TRBD2
CDR3nt: TGTGCCAGCAGGCGGACTAGCGGGAGTCCCACAGATACGCAGTATTTT
CDR3aa: CASRRTSGSPTDTQYF

v_gene: TRBV28
abundance: .
j_gene: TRBJ2-3
d_gene: .
CDR3nt: TGTGCCAGCAGTTCCCCCGGGGGGCAACGCTTTACCCAGGGGGAGCAGTATTTT
CDR3aa: CASSSPGGQRFTQGEQYF

v_gene: TRBV29-1
abundance: many
j_gene: TRBJ2-5
d_gene: .
CDR3nt: TGCAGCGTTGAAGATCCTTGGGGCCAAGAGACCCAGTACTTC
CDR3aa: CSVEDPWGQETQYF

v_gene: TRBV4-2
abundance: few
j_gene: TRBJ2-3
d_gene: .
CDR3nt: TGTGCCAGCAGCCAAGAAAAACAAAAAGCAGATACGCAGTATTTT
CDR3aa: CASSQEKQKADTQYF

v_gene: TRBV29-1
abundance: once
j_gene: TRBJ2-1
d_gene: TRBD2
CDR3nt: TGCAGCGTTGTGCTCCAGCGGGGGCGGGGTGAGCAGTTCTTC
CDR3aa: CSVVLQRGRGEQFF

v_gene: TRBV7-2
abundance: .
j_gene: TRBJ2-3
d_gene: TRBD1
CDR3nt: TGTGCCAGCAGCTCCGGACAGGGACCCACAGATACGCAGTATTTT
CDR3aa: CASSSGQGPTDTQYF

v_gene: TRBV3-1
abundance: few
j_gene: TRBJ2-7
d_gene: .
CDR3nt: TGTGCCAGCAGCCAAGAGCACCTCACCTACGAGCAGTACTTC
CDR3aa: CASSQEHLTYEQYF